This entry is about one T cell receptor (beta chain). Time point of the sample: persistent/refractory GD, antithyroid drugs over 5 years with positive TRAb. PBMC-extracted RNA yielded the TCR library. Arm-PCR with iRepertoire HTBI primers amplified the CDR3 regions for these TCR beta libraries. TCRdb used MiXCR to reprocess the multiplex PCR reads, holding one entry per CDR3 protein. The profile covers some 420,000 distinct CDR3 sequences, with 20% to 25% appearing a single time and 13% taken by the ten largest. The source of the sample is a study of regulatory T cells in long-lasting Graves disease. The clonotype comes from a female donor with Graves disease. The sequences come from peripheral blood mononuclear cells (PBMCs), collected when the disease was refractory, from a patient treated with antithyroid drugs.

The CDR3 spells CASSTETGGAKKLFF. DNA for the CDR3: TGTGCCAGCAGCACGGAGACAGGGGGGGCCAAAAAACTGTTTTTT. This rearrangement joins TRBV5-5 to TRBJ1-4; 9 nucleotides agree with TRBD1. Germline V gene sequence: CDR1 SGHKS, CDR2 YYEKEE (reference sequence). Unmatched junction bases numbered 10, after V lost 4 bases and J lost 9 bases. The CDR3 is 15 residues long.